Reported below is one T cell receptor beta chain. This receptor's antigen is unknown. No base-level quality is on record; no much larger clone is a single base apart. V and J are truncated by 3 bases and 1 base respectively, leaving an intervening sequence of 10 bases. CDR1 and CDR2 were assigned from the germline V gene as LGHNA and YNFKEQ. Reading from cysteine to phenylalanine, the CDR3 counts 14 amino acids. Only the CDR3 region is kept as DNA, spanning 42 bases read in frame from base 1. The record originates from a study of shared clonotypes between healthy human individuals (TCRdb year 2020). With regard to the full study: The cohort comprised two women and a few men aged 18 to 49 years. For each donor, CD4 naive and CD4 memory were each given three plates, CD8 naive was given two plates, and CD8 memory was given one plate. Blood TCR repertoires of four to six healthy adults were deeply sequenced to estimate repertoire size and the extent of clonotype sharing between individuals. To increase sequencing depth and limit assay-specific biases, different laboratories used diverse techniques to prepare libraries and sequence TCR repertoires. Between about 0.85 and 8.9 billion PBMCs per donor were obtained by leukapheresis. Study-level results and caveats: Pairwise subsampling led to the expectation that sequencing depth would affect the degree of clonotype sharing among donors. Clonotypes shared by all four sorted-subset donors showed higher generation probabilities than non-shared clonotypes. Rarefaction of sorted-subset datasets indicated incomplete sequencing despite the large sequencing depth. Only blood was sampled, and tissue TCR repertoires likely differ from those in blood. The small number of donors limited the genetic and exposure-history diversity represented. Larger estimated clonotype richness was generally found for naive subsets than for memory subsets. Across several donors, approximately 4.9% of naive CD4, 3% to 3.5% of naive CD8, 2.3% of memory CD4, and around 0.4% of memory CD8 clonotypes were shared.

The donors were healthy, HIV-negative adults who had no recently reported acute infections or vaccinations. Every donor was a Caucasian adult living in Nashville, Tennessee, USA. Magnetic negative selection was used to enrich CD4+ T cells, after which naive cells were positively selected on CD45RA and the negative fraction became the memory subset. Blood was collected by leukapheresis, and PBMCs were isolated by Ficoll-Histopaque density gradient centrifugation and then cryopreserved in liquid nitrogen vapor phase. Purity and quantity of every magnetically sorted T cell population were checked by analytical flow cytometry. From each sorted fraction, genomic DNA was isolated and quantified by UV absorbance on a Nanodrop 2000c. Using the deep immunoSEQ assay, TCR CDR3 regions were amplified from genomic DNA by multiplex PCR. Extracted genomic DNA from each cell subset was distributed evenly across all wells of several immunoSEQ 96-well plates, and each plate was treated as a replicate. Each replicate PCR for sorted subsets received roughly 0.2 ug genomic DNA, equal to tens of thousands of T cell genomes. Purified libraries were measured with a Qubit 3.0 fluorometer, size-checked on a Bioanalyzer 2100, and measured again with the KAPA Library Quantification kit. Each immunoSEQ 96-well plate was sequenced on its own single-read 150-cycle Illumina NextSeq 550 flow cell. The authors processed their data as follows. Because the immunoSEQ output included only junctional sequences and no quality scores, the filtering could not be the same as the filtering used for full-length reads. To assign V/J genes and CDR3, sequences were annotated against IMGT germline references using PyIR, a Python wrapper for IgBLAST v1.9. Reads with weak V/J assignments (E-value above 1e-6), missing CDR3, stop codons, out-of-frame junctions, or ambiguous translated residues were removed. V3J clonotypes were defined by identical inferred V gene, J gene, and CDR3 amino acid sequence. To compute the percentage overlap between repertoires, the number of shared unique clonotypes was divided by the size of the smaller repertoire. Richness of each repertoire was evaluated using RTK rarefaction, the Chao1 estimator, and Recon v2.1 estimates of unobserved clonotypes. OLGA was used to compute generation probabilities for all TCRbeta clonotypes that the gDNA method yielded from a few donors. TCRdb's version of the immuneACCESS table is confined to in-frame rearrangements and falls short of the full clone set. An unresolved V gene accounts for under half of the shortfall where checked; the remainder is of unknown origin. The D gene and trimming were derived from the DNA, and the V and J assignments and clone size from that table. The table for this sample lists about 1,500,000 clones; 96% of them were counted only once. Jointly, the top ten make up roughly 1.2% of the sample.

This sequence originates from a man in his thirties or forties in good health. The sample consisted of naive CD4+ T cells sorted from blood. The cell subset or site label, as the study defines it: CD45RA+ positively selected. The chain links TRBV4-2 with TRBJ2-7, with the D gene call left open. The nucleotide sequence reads TGTGCCAGCAGCCAGCTACTTTCGTCCTACGAGCAGTACTTC. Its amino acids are CASSQLLSSYEQYF.